Listed here are 20 T cell receptor beta chains from one sample, sequenced in a study of blood T cell repertoires in COVID-19. Here immunoSEQ multiplex PCR was the method, and the copy in TCRdb shows in-frame clones only, minus some. The top ten hold approximately 3% of the sample, which has about 280,000 clones, 86% seen once. Material for sequencing was peripheral blood. These TCRs come from a woman aged 25-40 years with active or convalescent COVID-19.

The V and J genes are TRBV9 and TRBJ1-6; D is possibly TRBD1 (6 bases). Germline V gene data show CDR1 as SGDLS and CDR2 as YYNGEE. The CDR3 covers 14 residues. The V end lost 0 bases, the J end lost 7 bases, and 8 bases lay between the germline ends. CDR3: CASSVEQGNSPLHF. The CDR3, as DNA: TGTGCCAGCAGCGTAGAGCAGGGGAATTCACCCCTCCACTTT.

Here the CDR3 DNA reads TGTGCCAGCAGCTTAAAAGCGGCAGGTGACAATGGCTACACCTTC. It translates to CASSLKAAGDNGYTF. The chain recombines TRBV5-4 with TRBJ1-2; D ambiguous. This CDR3 is built from 15 residues. In germline, CDR1 is SGHNT, CDR2 YYREEE (reference sequence). The V gene lost 2 bases and the J gene lost 6 bases, with 17 bases spanning the gap.

The chain recombines TRBV7-8 with TRBJ2-3; 8 bases line up with TRBD1. The CDR3 is made up of 13 amino acids. Germline V gene data show CDR1 as SGHVS and CDR2 as FQNEAQ. J was trimmed by 5 bases and V by 5 bases; bases with no gene match: 3. CDR3 amino acids: CASSPDRGDTQYF. As DNA, the CDR3 is TGTGCCAGCAGCCCAGACAGGGGAGATACGCAGTATTTT.

This clone was detected a few times. The CDR3 nucleotides read TGTGCCTGGAGCACCCGGACAGGCTGGTCTGGCTACACCTTC. It is translated as CAWSTRTGWSGYTF. The V call is TRBV30, the J call TRBJ1-2, with 7 bases identical to TRBD1. The CDR3 is 14 residues long. Looked up from germline, CDR1 is GTSNPN and CDR2 is SVGIG (reference sequence). V was clipped by 3 bases and J by 7 bases; unmatched bases: 11.

CDR3 in DNA: TGTGCCAGCAGCCAAGACAGGGGGCGTTCACCCCTCCACTTT. Amino acids: CASSQDRGRSPLHF. This chain joins TRBV3-1 (or the pseudogene TRBV3-2) and TRBJ1-6, with TRBD1 identical over 8 bases. V shed 0 bases and J 9 bases; nucleotides not matched to a gene: 1. Germline CDR1 is LGHDT and CDR2 is YNNKEL (reference sequence). This CDR3 is built from 14 residues.

The rearrangement uses TRBV2 and TRBJ2-3; 12 bases line up with TRBD2. J was trimmed by 6 bases and V by 5 bases; bases with no gene match: 9. Germline assignment: CDR1 SNHLY and CDR2 FYNNEI. The CDR3 runs to 16 residues. The CDR3: CASSRLAGGPGDTQYF. For the CDR3, the DNA is TGTGCCAGCAGTCGTCTAGCGGGGGGGCCAGGGGATACGCAGTATTTT.

The chain uses TRBV7-2 and TRBJ2-7; D possibly corresponds to TRBD1 (6 bases). The CDR3 is 13 amino acids. Germline values: CDR1 SGHTA, CDR2 FQGNSA. The germline V and J ends were trimmed by 1 base and 2 bases, with 6 bases remaining between them. The DNA for the CDR3 is TGTGCCAGCAGCTTAGGGGACACCTACGAGCAGTACTTC. Its protein is CASSLGDTYEQYF.

The V and J genes are TRBV29-1 and TRBJ1-3, with 9 bases aligning to TRBD1. J gave up 1 base and V 5 bases, and 3 bases lay outside the gene matches. This CDR3 region has 14 residues. CDR1 is SQVTM, CDR2 ANQGSEA, per germline. CDR3 region: CSVPGQGSGNTIYF. The CDR3 nucleotides are TGCAGCGTTCCGGGACAGGGATCTGGAAACACCATATATTTT.

The chain couples TRBV29-1 to TRBJ2-5; unclear D gene. V gave up 3 bases and J gave up 3 bases, with 14 bases separating them. This CDR3 contains 14 residues. CDR1 and CDR2 from the germline V gene are SQVTM and ANQGSEA. The CDR3, as DNA: TGCAGCGTTGATACGAACTCCAAGAAAGAGACCCAGTACTTC. Amino acid sequence: CSVDTNSKKETQYF.

The V gene is TRBV28, the J gene TRBJ1-5; D might be TRBD1 (5 bases). The germline V gene encodes CDR1 MDHEN and CDR2 SYDVKM. CDR3 length equals 15 residues. V was shortened by 5 bases and J by 0 bases, with 11 bases between the two germline ends. CDR3 sequence reads: CASSRPTASNQPQHF. CDR3 coding DNA: TGTGCCAGCAGTCGACCGACAGCTAGCAATCAGCCCCAGCATTTT.

This clone was detected only a few times. The chain links TRBV19 to TRBJ2-3; 10 bases fit TRBD1. Germline CDR1 LNHDA, CDR2 SQIVND (reference sequence). The CDR3 is 14 residues long. V dropped 9 bases and J dropped 3; count of bases not matched to a gene: 6. In DNA form, the CDR3 reads TGTGCCAGCCGGGGACAGGGGAGGACAGATACGCAGTATTTT. Its protein is CASRGQGRTDTQYF.

The chain uses TRBV4-3 and TRBJ2-2; D uncertain. This CDR3 region has 12 residues. V was pared by 4 bases and J by 2 bases, with 2 bases between. The germline gives CDR1 LGHNA, CDR2 YSLEER. CDR3 in DNA: TGCGCCAGCAGCCTAAACACCGGGGAGCTGTTTTTT. Protein sequence: CASSLNTGELFF.

The chain employs TRBV19 and TRBJ1-4; 7 bases are a match to TRBD1. V was pared by 6 bases and J by 9 bases, with 10 bases of the junction left unmatched. The V gene's germline CDR1 is LNHDA and CDR2 SQIVND (reference sequence). CDR3 size: 14 residues. CDR3 DNA sequence: TGTGCCAGTAGCCCGGGGACAGCAGGCCAAAAACTGTTTTTT. Translated, it gives CASSPGTAGQKLFF.

CDR3 DNA sequence: TGTGCCAGCCCTCAGCGGGGGCCGCCCATCTATGGCTACACCTTC. Translating gives CASPQRGPPIYGYTF. The rearrangement uses TRBV2 and TRBJ1-2, with D perhaps TRBD1 (6 bases). Germline CDR1 reads SNHLY; CDR2 reads FYNNEI. V dropped 8 bases and J dropped 4 bases, with 20 bases sitting between them. The CDR3 sequence is 15 residues long.

The V call is TRBV19, the J call TRBJ1-1, with 9 bases that match TRBD1. Germline assignment: CDR1 LNHDA and CDR2 SQIVND (reference sequence). CDR3 length equals 16 residues. V was pared by 6 bases and J by 1 base, with 9 bases of the junction left unmatched. The CDR3 spells CASSAGTGNENTEAFF. CDR3 nucleotide sequence: TGTGCCAGTAGCGCCGGGACAGGGAATGAGAACACTGAAGCTTTCTTT.

The chain links TRBV5-6 to TRBJ1-5, with D possibly matching TRBD1 (5 bases). The germline V gene encodes CDR1 SGHDT and CDR2 YYEEEE. The CDR3 length is 16 residues. Trimming took off 4 bases at V and 4 bases at J, with 18 bases between the two ends. The CDR3 is CASSRGGAAGNQPQHF. DNA for the CDR3: TGTGCCAGCAGCAGGGGAGGGGCCGCTGGGAATCAGCCCCAGCATTTT.

This clone was seen only once. CDR3 coding DNA: TGTGCCAGCAGTGGACAGGGGGGGAATGAGCAGTTCTTC. This translates into CASSGQGGNEQFF. The chain employs TRBV7-3 and TRBJ2-1; 10 bases agree with TRBD1. Germline V CDR1 and CDR2: SGHTA, FQGTGA. Trimming removed 6 bases from V and 7 bases from J; junction bases left unmatched: 3. The CDR3 extends over 13 amino acids. Complete variable domain (other parts from reference TRBV7-3 and TRBJ2-1): GAGVSQTPSNKVTEKGKYVELRCDPISGHTALYWYRQSLGQGPEFLIYFQGTGAADDSGLPNDRFFAVRPEGSVSTLKIQRTERGDSAVYLCASSGQGGNEQFFGPGTRLTVL.

This clone showed up just a few times. Other DNA sequences in this sample translate to the same CDR3. The chain links TRBV7-9 to TRBJ2-7; 10 bases line up with TRBD1. The CDR3 is made up of 15 amino acids. Unmatched junction bases numbered 4, after V lost 5 bases and J lost 0 bases. Germline V CDR1 and CDR2: SEHNR, FQNEAQ (reference sequence). CDR3 nucleotides: TGTGCCAGCAGCCCCGGACAGGGGGGCTCCTACGAGCAGTACTTC. It yields the protein CASSPGQGGSYEQYF.

The chain has TRBV7-9 and TRBJ2-1, with TRBD2 matching 12 bases. V shed 3 bases and J 0 bases; nucleotides not matched to a gene: 6. The germline V gene encodes CDR1 SEHNR and CDR2 FQNEAQ (reference sequence). CDR3 length equals 18 residues. CDR3 coding DNA: TGTGCCAGCAGCTTGGGGACTAGCGGGTTAAGCTCCTACAATGAGCAGTTCTTC. Amino acid sequence: CASSLGTSGLSSYNEQFF.

This clone was seen once. The gene calls are TRBV24-1 and TRBJ1-2; D is unresolved. Trimming stripped 3 bases from V and 8 bases from J, with 21 bases between. CDR1 KGHDR and CDR2 SFDVKD come from the germline V gene. This CDR3 region has 16 residues. CDR3 nucleotide sequence: TGTGCCACCAGTGATGAGGGTCGGCCGGGGATCGGCGGCTACACCTTC. Translated, it gives CATSDEGRPGIGGYTF.